The present TCR beta chain was sequenced within a study of T cell repertoires in cytomegalovirus infection. Across the study: A matching HLA type, together with CMV infection, was signaled by public TCR beta signatures. Findings and limits, study-wide: CMV-specific TCR beta clonotypes restricted by HLA-C were the ones dominating the ex vivo response. Identification of carriers of CMV plus the relevant HLA was achieved through cumulative public TCR beta family frequency.

TCRdb analysed the reads with MiXCR anew, one entry per CDR3 protein. The sample consists of roughly 230,000 distinct CDR3 sequences, about 12% of them appearing once. This clonotype showed up just a few times. The antigen is undetermined. Germline V lookup: CDR1 MDHEN, CDR2 SYDVKM. CDR3 length: 18 residues. V dropped 6 bases and J dropped 2; count of bases not matched to a gene: 12. The rearrangement joins TRBV28 to TRBJ2-3; the match to TRBD2 covers 12 bases. What was sequenced was PBMCs. The TCR comes from a human donor in good health (CMV status not recorded). Some clones in this sample may be carry-over from other donors' samples. CDR3 amino acids: CASRSPGLAGTLTDTQYF. The CDR3 region has the DNA TGTGCCAGCAGGTCTCCGGGACTAGCGGGCACTCTCACAGATACGCAGTATTTT.